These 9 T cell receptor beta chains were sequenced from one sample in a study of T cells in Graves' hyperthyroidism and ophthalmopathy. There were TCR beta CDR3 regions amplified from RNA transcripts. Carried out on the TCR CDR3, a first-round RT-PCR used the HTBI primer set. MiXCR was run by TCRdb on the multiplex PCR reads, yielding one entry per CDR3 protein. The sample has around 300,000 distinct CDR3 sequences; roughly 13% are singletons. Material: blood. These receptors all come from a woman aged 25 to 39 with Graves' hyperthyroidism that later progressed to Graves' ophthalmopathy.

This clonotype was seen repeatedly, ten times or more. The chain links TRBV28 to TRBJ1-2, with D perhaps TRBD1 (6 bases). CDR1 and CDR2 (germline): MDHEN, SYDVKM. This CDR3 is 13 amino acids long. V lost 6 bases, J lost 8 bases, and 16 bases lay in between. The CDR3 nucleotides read TGTGCCAGCAGGTCACAGGGACGGTTGGGCTACACCTTC. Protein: CASRSQGRLGYTF.

The CDR3 bases are TGCAGCGTCAACGCCCCGGGACAGCATGGCTACACCTTC. This translates into CSVNAPGQHGYTF. The gene calls are TRBV29-1 and TRBJ1-2, with 7 bases aligning to TRBD1. The CDR3 contains 13 residues. Per germline, CDR1 SQVTM and CDR2 ANQGSEA. Losses at the gene ends were 6 bases for V and 6 bases for J; bases not matched to a gene: 10.

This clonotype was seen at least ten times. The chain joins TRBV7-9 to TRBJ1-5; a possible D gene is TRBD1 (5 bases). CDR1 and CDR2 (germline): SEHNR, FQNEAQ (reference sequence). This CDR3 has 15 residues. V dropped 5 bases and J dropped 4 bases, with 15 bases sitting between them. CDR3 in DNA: TGTGCCAGCAGCGCTTCAGGGTCCGGGAATCAGCCCCAGCATTTT. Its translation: CASSASGSGNQPQHF. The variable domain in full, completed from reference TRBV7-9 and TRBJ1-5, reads DTGVSQNPRHKITKRGQNVTFRCDPISEHNRLYWYRQTLGQGPEFLTYFQNEAQLEKSRLLSDRFSAERPKGSFSTLEIQRTEQGDSAMYLCASSASGSGNQPQHFGDGTRLSIL.

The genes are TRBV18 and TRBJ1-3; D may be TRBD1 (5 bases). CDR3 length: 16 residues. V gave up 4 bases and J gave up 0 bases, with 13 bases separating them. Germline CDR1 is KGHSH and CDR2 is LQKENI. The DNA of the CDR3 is TGTGCCAGCTCACATCAGGGCCTCGGCTCTGGAAACACCATATATTTT. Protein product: CASSHQGLGSGNTIYF.

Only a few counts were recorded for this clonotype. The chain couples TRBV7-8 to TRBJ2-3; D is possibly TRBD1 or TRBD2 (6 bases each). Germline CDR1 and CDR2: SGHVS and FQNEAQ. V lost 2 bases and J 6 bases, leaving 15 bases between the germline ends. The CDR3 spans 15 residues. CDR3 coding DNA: TGTGCCAGCAGCTTATGGGGGCGGGAAGGGGATACGCAGTATTTT. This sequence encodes CASSLWGREGDTQYF.

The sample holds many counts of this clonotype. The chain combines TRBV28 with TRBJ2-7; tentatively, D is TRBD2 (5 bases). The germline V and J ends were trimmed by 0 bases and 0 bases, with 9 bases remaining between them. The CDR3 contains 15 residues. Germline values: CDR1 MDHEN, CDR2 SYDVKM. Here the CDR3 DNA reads TGTGCCAGCAGTTTATGGGCAGGACTCTCCTACGAGCAGTACTTC. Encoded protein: CASSLWAGLSYEQYF.

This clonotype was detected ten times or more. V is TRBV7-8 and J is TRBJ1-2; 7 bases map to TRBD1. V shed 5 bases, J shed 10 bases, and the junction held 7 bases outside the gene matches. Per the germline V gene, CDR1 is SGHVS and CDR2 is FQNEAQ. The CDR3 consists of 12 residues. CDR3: CASSQTGSDYTF. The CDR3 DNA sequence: TGTGCCAGCAGCCAGACAGGGAGCGACTACACCTTC.

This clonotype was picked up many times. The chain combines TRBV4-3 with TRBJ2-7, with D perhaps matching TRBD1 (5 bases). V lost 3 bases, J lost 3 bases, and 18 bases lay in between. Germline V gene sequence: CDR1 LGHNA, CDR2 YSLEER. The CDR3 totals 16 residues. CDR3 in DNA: TGCGCCAGCAGCCAGTACGACAGCCTGCGGAACTACGAGCAGTACTTC. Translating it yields CASSQYDSLRNYEQYF.

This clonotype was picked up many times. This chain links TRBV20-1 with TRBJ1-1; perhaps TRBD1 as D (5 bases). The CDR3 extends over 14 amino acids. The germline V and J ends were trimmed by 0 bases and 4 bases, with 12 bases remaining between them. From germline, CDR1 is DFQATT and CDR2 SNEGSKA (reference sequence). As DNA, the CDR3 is TGCAGTGCTAGAGATTCCCAGGGCATCACTGAAGCTTTCTTT. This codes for CSARDSQGITEAFF.